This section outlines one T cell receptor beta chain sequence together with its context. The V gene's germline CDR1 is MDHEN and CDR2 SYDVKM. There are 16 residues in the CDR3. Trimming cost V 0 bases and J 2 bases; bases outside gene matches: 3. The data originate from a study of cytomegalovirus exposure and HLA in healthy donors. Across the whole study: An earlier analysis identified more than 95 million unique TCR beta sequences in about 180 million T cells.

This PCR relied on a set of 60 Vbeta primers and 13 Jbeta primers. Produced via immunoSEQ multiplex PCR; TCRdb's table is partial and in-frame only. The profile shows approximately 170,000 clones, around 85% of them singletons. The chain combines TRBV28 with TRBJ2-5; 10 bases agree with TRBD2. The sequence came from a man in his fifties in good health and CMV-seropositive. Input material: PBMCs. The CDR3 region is CASSLWASGSQETQYF. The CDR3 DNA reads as TGTGCCAGCAGTTTATGGGCTAGCGGGAGTCAAGAGACCCAGTACTTC.